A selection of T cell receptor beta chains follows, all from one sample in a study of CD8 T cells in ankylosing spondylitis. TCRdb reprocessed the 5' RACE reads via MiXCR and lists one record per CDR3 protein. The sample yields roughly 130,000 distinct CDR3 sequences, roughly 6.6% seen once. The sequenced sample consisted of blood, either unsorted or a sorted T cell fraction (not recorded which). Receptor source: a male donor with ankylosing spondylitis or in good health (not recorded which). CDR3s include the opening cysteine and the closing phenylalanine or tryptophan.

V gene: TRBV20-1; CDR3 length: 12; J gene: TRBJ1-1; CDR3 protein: CSATTVNTEAFF
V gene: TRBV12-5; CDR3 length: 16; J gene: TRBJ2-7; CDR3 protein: CASGLPGRARGYEQYF
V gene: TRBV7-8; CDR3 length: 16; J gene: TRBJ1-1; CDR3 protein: CASSLRFQGYNTEAFF
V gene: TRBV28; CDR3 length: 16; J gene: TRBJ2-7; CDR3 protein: CASSLLSGQGFYEQYF
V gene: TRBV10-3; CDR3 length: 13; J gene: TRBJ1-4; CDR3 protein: CAISRSTDEKLFF
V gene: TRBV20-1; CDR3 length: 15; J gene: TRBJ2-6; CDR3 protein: CSARESAEPANVLTF
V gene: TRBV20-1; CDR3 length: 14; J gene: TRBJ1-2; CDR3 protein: CSARDPRQGPGYTF
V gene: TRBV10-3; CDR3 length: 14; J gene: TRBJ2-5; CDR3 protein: CATLSGYSEETQYF
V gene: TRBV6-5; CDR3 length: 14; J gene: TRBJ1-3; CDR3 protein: CASSYSWVGNTIYF
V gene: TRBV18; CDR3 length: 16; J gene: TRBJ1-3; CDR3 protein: CASSPLGQFSGNTIYF
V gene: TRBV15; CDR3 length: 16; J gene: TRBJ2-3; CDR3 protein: CATSRGGFSSTDTQYF
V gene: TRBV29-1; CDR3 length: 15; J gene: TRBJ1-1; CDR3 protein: CSVERQGPENTEAFF
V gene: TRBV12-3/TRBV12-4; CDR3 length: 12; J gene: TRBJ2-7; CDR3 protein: CASSSGGHEQYF
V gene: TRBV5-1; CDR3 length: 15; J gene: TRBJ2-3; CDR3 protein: CASSGAEARTDTQYF
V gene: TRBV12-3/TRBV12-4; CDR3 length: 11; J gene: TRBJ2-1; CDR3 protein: CASSLYNEQFF
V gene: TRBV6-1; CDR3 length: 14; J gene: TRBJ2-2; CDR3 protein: CASRSPRSGGELFF
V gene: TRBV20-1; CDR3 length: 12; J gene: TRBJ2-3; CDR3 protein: CMPNAGDMNLYF
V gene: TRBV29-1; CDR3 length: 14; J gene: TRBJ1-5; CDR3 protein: CNSPGCRSNQPQHF
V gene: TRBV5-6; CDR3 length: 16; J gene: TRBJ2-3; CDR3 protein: CASSNPSGITTDTQYF
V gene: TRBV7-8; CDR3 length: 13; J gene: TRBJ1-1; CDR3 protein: CASSWDRLAEAFF
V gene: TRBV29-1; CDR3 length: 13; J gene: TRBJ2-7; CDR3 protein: CSVGTSGSSWQYF